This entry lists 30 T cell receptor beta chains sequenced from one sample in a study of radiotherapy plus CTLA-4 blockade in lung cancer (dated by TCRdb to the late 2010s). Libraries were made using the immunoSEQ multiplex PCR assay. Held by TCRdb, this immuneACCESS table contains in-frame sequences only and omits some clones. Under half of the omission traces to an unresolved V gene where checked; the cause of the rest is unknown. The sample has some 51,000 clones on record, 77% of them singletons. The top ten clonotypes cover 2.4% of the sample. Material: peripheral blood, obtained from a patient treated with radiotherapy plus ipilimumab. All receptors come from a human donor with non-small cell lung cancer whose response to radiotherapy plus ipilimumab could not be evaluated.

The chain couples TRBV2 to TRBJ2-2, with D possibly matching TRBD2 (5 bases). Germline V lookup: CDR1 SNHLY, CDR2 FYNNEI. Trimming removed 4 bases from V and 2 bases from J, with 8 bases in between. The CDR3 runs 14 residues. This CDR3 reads CASSVEVNTGELFF. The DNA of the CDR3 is TGTGCCAGCAGTGTGGAGGTAAACACCGGGGAGCTGTTTTTT.

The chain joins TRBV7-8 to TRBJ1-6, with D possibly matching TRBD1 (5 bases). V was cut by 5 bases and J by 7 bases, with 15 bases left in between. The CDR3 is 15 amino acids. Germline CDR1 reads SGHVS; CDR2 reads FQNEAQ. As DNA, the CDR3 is TGTGCCAGCAGCCCCGGGTGGGGGGAGAATTCACCCCTCCACTTT. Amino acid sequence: CASSPGWGENSPLHF. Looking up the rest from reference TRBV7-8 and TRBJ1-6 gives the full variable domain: GAGVSQSPRYKVAKRGQDVALRCDPISGHVSLFWYQQALGQGPEFLTYFQNEAQLDKSGLPSDRFFAERPEGSVSTLKIQRTQQEDSAVYLCASSPGWGENSPLHFGNGTRLTVT.

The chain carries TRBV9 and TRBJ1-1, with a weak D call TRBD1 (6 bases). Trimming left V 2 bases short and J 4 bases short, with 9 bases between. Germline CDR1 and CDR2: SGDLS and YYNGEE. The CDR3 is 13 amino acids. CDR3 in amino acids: CASSVIGGTEAFF. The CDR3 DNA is TGTGCCAGCAGCGTTATAGGGGGCACTGAAGCTTTCTTT.

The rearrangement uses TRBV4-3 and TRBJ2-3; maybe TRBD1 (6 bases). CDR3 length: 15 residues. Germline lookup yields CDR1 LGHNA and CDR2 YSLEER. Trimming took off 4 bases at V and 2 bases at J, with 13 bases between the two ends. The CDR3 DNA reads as TGCGCCAGCAGCCCCTCAGGGGAGATCACAGATACGCAGTATTTT. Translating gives CASSPSGEITDTQYF.

This CDR3 reads CASSLGPGYTF. For the CDR3, the DNA is TGCGCCAGCAGCTTGGGGCCTGGCTACACCTTC. This rearrangement joins TRBV5-1 to TRBJ1-2; no definite D call. The CDR3 loop spans 11 amino acids. V lost 0 bases, J lost 7 bases, and 4 bases lay in between. Germline-derived CDR1 and CDR2 are SGHRS and YFSETQ. Drawing the rest from reference TRBV5-1 and TRBJ1-2, the complete variable domain is KAGVTQTPRYLIKTRGQQVTLSCSPISGHRSVSWYQQTPGQGLQFLFEYFSETQRNKGNFPGRFSGRQFSNSRSEMNVSTLELGDSALYLCASSLGPGYTFGSGTRLTVV.

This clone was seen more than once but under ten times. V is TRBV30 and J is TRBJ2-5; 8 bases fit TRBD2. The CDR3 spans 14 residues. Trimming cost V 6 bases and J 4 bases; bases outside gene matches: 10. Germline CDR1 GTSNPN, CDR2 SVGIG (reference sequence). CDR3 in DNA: TGTGCCTGCCAGCGGGAGAGTCTACTAGAGACCCAGTACTTC. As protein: CACQRESLLETQYF.

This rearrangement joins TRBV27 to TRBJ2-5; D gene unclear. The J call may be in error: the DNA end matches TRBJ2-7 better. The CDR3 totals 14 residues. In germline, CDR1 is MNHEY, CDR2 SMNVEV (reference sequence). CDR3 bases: TGTGCCAGCAGTTCGGGTCTCCCCTGGGGCGAGCAGTACTTC. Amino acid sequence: CASSSGLPWGEQYF.

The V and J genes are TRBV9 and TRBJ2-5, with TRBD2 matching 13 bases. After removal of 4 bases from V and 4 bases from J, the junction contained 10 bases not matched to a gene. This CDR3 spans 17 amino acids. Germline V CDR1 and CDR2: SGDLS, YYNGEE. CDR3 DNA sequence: TGTGCCAGCAGCCCCAGACTAGCGGGAGGCCTGATAGAGACCCAGTACTTC. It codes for CASSPRLAGGLIETQYF.

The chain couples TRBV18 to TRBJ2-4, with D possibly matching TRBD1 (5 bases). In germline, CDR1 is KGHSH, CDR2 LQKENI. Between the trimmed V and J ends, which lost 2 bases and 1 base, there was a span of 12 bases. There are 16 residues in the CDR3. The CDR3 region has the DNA TGTGCCAGCTCACCAAATGGCCCAGGGGCCAAAAACATTCAGTACTTC. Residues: CASSPNGPGAKNIQYF.

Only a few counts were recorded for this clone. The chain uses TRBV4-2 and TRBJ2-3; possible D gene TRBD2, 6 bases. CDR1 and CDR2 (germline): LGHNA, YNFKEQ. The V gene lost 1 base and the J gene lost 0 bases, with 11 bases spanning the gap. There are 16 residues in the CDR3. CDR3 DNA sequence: TGTGCCAGCAGCCAAGCCCCGGGAGCTAGCACAGATACGCAGTATTTT. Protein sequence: CASSQAPGASTDTQYF.

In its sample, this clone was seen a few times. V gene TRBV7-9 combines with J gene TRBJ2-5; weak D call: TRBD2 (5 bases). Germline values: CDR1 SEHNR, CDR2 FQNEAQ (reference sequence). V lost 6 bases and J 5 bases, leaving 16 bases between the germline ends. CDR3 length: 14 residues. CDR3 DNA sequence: TGTGCCAGCAGATTGTTGGGAGTGTCGGAGACCCAGTACTTC. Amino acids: CASRLLGVSETQYF.

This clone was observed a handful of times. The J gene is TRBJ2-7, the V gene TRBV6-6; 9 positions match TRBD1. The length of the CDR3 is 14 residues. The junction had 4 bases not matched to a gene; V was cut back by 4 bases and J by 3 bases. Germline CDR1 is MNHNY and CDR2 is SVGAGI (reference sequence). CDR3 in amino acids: CASSLRQGDYEQYF. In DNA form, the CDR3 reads TGTGCCAGCAGTTTGCGACAGGGGGACTACGAGCAGTACTTC.

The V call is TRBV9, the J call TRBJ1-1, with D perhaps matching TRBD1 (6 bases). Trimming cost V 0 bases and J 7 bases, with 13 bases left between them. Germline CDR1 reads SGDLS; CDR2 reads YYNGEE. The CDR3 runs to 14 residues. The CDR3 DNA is TGTGCCAGCAGCGTAGCTCCACAGGGCAATGAAGCTTTCTTT. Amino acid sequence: CASSVAPQGNEAFF.

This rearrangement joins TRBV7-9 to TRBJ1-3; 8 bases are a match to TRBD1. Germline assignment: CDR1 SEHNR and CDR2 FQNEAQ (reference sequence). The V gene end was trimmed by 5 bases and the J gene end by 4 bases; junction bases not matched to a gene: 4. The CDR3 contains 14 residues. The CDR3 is CASSQDREGNTIYF. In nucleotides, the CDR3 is TGTGCCAGCAGCCAGGACAGGGAAGGAAACACCATATATTTT.

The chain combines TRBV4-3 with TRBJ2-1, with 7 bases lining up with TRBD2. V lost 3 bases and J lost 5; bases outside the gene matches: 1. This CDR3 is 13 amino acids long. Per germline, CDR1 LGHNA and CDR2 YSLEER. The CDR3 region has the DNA TGCGCCAGCAGCCAGGGGACTAACAATGAGCAGTTCTTC. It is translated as CASSQGTNNEQFF.

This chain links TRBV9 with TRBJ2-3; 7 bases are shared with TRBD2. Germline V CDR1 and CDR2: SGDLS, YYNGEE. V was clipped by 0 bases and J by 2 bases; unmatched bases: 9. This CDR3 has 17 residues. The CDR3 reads CASSVGGGAGITDTQYF. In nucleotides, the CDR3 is TGTGCCAGCAGCGTAGGTGGCGGAGCGGGAATCACAGATACGCAGTATTTT.

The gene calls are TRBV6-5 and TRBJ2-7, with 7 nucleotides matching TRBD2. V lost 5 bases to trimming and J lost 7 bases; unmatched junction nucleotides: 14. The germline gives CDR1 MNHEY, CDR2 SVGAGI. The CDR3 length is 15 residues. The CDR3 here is CASSRALAGEGEQYF. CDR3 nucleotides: TGTGCCAGCAGTCGAGCTTTGGCGGGGGAAGGGGAGCAGTACTTC.

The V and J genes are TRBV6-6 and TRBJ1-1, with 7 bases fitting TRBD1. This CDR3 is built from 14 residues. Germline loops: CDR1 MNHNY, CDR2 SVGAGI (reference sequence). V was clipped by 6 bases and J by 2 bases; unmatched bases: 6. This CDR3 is CASSLGQVNTEAFF. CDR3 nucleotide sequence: TGTGCCAGCAGCCTAGGACAGGTCAACACTGAAGCTTTCTTT.

CDR3 residues: CASSLGHGGVTQYF. Written as DNA, the CDR3 is TGTGCCAGCAGCCTGGGACATGGGGGGGTGACCCAGTACTTC. The chain is built from TRBV11-1 and TRBJ2-5; a possible D gene is TRBD2 (7 bases). CDR1 is SGHAT, CDR2 FQDESV, per germline (reference sequence). Trimming took off 5 bases at V and 7 bases at J, with 17 bases between the two ends. The CDR3 length is 14 residues.

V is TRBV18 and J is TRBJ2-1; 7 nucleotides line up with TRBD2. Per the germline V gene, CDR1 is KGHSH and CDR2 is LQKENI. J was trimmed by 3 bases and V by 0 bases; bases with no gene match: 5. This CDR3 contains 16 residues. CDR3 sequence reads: CASSPPQRGDYNEQFF. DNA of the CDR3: TGTGCCAGCTCACCACCGCAGCGGGGAGACTACAATGAGCAGTTCTTC.

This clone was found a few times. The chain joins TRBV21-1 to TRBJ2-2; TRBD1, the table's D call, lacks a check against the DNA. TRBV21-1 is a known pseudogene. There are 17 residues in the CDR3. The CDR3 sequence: CASSKVQGDRFTGELFF. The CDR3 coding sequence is TGTGCCAGCAGCAAAGTCCAAGGGGACAGGTTCACCGGGGAGCTGTTTTTT.

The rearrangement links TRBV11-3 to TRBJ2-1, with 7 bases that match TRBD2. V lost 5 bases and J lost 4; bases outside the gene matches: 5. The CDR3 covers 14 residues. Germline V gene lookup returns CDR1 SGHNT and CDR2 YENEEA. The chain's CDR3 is CASSLSGDYNEQFF. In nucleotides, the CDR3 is TGTGCCAGCAGCCTCAGCGGGGATTACAATGAGCAGTTCTTC.

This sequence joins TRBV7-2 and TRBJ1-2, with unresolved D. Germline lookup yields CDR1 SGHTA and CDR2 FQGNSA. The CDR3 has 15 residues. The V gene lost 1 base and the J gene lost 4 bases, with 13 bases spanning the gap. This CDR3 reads CASSLEPGGRYGYTF. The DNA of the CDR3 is TGTGCCAGCAGCTTAGAGCCGGGCGGGCGCTATGGCTACACCTTC. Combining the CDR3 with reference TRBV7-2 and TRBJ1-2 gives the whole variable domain GAGVSQSPSNKVTEKGKDVELRCDPISGHTALYWYRQSLGQGLEFLIYFQGNSAPDKSGLPSDRFSAERTGGSVSTLTIQRTQQEDSAVYLCASSLEPGGRYGYTFGSGTRLTVV.

The CDR3 here is CASSVASHYSYEQYF. CDR3 coding DNA: TGTGCCAGCAGCGTAGCTAGTCACTACTCCTACGAGCAGTACTTC. The chain carries TRBV9 and TRBJ2-7; D gene ambiguous. Germline assignment: CDR1 SGDLS and CDR2 YYNGEE. The CDR3 is 15 amino acids. With 0 bases removed from V and 0 bases from J, the gap between germline ends came to 10 bases.

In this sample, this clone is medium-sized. The CDR3 loop is CASREGIISNQPQHF. The CDR3 DNA follows: TGTGCCAGCAGGGAGGGGATTATTAGCAATCAGCCCCAGCATTTT. The chain uses TRBV28 and TRBJ1-5; D possibly corresponds to TRBD1 (5 bases). The CDR3 has 15 residues. CDR1 is MDHEN and CDR2 is SYDVKM in the germline V gene. V dropped 6 bases and J dropped 0 bases, with 12 bases sitting between them.

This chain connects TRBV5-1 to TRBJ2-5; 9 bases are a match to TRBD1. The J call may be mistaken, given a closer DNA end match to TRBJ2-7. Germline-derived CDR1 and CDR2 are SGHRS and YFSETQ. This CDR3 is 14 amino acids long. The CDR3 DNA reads TGCGCCAGCAGCCACGGGGACAGGGTCCACGAGCAGTACTTC. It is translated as CASSHGDRVHEQYF.

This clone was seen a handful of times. The CDR3 DNA reads as TGTGCCAGCAGTCCTAGCGGATATAACTCCTACAATGAGCAGTTCTTC. This codes for CASSPSGYNSYNEQFF. The chain recombines TRBV5-8 with TRBJ2-1; TRBD2 matches at 7 bases. The CDR3 contains 16 residues. Germline V gives CDR1 SGHTS, CDR2 YDEGEE. After removal of 5 bases from V and 0 bases from J, the junction contained 8 bases not matched to a gene.

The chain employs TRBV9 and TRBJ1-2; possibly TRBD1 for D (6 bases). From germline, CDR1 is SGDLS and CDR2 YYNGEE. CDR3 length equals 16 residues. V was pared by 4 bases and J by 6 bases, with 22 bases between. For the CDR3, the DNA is TGTGCCAGCAGCCCACTGGCGGGGGCAAATCTAAATGGCTACACCTTC. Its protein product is CASSPLAGANLNGYTF.

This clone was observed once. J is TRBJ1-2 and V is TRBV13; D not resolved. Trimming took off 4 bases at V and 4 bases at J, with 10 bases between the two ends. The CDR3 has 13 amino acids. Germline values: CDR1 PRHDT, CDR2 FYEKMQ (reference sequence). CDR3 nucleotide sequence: TGTGCCAGCAGCTCTACAGCAGCCTATGGCTACACCTTC. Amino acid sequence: CASSSTAAYGYTF.

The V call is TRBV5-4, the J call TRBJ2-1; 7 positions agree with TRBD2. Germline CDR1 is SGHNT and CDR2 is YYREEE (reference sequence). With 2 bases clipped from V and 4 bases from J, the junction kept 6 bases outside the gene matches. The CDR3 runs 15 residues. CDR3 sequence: CASSFKSSGYNEQFF. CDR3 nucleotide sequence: TGTGCCAGCAGCTTCAAGTCTAGCGGATACAATGAGCAGTTCTTC.